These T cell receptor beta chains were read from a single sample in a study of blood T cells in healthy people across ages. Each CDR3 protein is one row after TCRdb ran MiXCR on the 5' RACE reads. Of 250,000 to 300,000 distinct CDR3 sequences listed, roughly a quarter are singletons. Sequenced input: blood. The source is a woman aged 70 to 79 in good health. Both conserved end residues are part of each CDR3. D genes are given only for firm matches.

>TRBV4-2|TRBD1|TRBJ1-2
CASSRGQAKAENYGYTF
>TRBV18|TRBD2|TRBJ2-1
CASSPFGTSGNNEQFF
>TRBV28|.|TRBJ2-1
CASSSTKNEQFF
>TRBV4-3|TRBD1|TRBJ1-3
CASNQTGELGGNTIYF
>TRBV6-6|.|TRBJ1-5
CASTSKTGQSNQPQHF
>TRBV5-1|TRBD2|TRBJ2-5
CASSSEPGAGETQYF
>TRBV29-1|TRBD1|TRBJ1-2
CSSRTGNYGYTF
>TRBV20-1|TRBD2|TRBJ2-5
CSASGSSGRVETQYF
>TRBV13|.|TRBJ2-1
CASSFPEGVHNEQFF
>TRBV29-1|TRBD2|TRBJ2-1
CSVFEAGVRNEQFF
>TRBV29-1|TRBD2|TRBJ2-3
CCVIGLAGDGTGTDTQYF
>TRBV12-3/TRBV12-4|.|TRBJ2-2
CASSLDSGHTGELFF
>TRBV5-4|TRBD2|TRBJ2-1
CASSATGGLASNEQFF